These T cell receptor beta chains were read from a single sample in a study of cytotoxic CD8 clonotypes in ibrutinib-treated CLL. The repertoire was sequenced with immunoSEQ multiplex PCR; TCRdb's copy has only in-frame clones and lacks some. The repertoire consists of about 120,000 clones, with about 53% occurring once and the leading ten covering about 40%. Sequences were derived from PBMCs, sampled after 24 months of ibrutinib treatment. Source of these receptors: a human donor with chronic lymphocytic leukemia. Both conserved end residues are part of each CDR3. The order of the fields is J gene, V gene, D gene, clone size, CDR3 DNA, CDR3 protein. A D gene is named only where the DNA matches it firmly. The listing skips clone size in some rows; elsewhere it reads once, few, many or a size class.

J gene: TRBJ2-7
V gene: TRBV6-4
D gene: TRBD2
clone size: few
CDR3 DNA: TGTGCCAGCAGCGCACTAGCGGGGGGTGTTCGCGAGCAGTACTTC
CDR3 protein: CASSALAGGVREQYF

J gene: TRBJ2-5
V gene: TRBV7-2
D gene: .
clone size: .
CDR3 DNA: TGTGCCAGCAGCTTAGCTGGGGGTTCCCAAGAGACCCAGTACTTC
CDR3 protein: CASSLAGGSQETQYF

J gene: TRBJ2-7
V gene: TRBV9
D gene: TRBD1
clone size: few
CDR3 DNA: TGTGCCAGCAGCGTAGAGGGGGACAGAACCTACGAGCAGTACTTC
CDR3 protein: CASSVEGDRTYEQYF

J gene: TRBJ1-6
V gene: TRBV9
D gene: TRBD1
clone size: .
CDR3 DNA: TGTGCCAGCAGCCCTCGGGACAGCCATTCACCCCTCCACTTT
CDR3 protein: CASSPRDSHSPLHF

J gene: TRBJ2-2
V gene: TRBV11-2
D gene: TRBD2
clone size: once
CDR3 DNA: TGTGCCAGCAGCTTAGGCGGGGGGAAATTAGGGCCCGGGGAGCTGTTTTTT
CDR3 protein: CASSLGGGKLGPGELFF

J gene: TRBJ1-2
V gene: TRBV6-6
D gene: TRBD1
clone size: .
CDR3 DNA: TGTGCCAGTGGGACAGGGAACAACACCTTC
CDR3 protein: CASGTGNNTF

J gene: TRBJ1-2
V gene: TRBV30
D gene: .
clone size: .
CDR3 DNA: TGTGCCTGGTCTCCCGGGCCCCTGAGGGGCTACACCTTC
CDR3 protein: CAWSPGPLRGYTF

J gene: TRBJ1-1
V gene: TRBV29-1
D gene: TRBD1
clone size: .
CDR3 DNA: TGCAGCGTGGGGGACAGGGGGCTCGCTGAAGCTTTCTTT
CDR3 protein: CSVGDRGLAEAFF

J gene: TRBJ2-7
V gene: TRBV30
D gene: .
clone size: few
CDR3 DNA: TGTGCCTGGGGAGAGGGGGTTAGCAACGAGCAGTACTTC
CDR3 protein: CAWGEGVSNEQYF

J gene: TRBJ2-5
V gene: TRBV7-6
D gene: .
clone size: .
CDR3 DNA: TGTGCCAGCAGCTGGAAACCCCAAGAGACCCAGTACTTC
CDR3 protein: CASSWKPQETQYF

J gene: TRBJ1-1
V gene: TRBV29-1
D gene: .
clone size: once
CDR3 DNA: TGCAGCGTCCAAAGGAGGGACACTGAAGCTTTCTTT
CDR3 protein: CSVQRRDTEAFF

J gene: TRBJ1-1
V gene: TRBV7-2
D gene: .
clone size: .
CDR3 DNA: TGTGCCAGCAGCCCCAGCACTGAAGCTTTCTTT
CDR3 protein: CASSPSTEAFF

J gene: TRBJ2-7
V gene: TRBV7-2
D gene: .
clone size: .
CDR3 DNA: TGTGCCAGCAGCTTAGCCCCCCCGACATACGAGCAGTACTTC
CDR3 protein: CASSLAPPTYEQYF